Presented here are 4 T cell receptor beta chains from one specimen sequenced in a study of blood T cell repertoires in COVID-19 (TCRdb year 2020). Library creation used the immunoSEQ multiplex PCR assay. Imported from immuneACCESS, the table was reduced by TCRdb to in-frame sequences with V and J called. These copies leave out some clones; in studies compared against another copy, an unresolved V gene accounts for under half, and the cause of the remainder is not known. The table for this sample lists under 300,000 clones; more than 85% of them were counted only once. The top ten hold less than 4.5% of the sample. Material: peripheral blood. All receptors come from a man aged 18 to 30 with active or convalescent COVID-19.

The chain combines TRBV6-4 with TRBJ2-2; D is perhaps TRBD2 (6 bases). This CDR3 region has 14 residues. Trimming shortened V by 7 bases and J by 3 bases, and 12 bases separated the two germline ends. Germline CDR1 is MRHNA and CDR2 is SNTAGT. CDR3 residues: CASKRTIYTGELFF. CDR3 DNA: TGTGCCAGCAAAAGGACTATCTACACCGGGGAGCTGTTTTTT.

This chain uses TRBV18 with TRBJ1-1; D uncertain. The CDR3 is 14 amino acids. V shed 2 bases and J shed 4 bases, with 11 bases lying between them. From germline, CDR1 is KGHSH and CDR2 LQKENI. As DNA, the CDR3 is TGTGCCAGCTCACCAGTCGGCGGAGGCACTGAAGCTTTCTTT. This gives the protein CASSPVGGGTEAFF. Drawing the rest from reference TRBV18 and TRBJ1-1, the complete variable domain is NAGVMQNPRHLVRRRGQEARLRCSPMKGHSHVYWYRQLPEEGLKFMVYLQKENIIDESGMPKERFSAEFPKEGPSILRIQQVVRGDSAAYFCASSPVGGGTEAFFGQGTRLTVV.

J is TRBJ2-7 and V is TRBV30; tentative D call: TRBD2 (6 bases). Trimming cost V 0 bases and J 3 bases, with 12 bases left between them. Germline CDR1 and CDR2: GTSNPN and SVGIG (reference sequence). The CDR3 contains 14 residues. In DNA, the CDR3 is TGTGCCTGGAGTGTACGGAGGGTTGACTACGAGCAGTACTTC. It codes for CAWSVRRVDYEQYF.

This sequence joins TRBV5-1 and TRBJ1-2; D is perhaps TRBD1 (6 bases). This CDR3 comprises 13 residues. The germline V gene has CDR1 SGHRS and CDR2 YFSETQ. V lost 2 bases to trimming and J lost 4 bases, with 9 bases between them. CDR3 DNA sequence: TGCGCCAGCAGCTTTGGGGGCAGCTATGGCTACACCTTC. Its protein is CASSFGGSYGYTF.